This passage covers 17 T cell receptor beta chains from one sample sequenced in a study of T-cell reconstitution after alpha-beta-depleted transplantation in children. Unique molecular identifiers were incorporated during preparation of the TCRbeta library. TCRdb re-derived calls from the PCR reads in MiXCR, one entry per CDR3 protein. The sample yields roughly 150,000 distinct CDR3 sequences, over 8.5% seen once. The sequencing used PBMCs, collected before TCRalphabeta/CD19-depleted stem cell transplant. The receptors derive from a boy between 2 and 10 years old with acute myeloid leukemia, due to receive a stem cell transplant.

This clonotype has a count of ten or more. This chain links TRBV6-6 with TRBJ1-2; the D gene is possibly TRBD1 (5 bases). The V end lost 4 bases, the J end lost 2 bases, and 8 bases lay between the germline ends. The CDR3 contains 13 residues. The V gene's germline CDR1 is MNHNY and CDR2 SVGAGI (reference sequence). CDR3 in amino acids: CASSSKGNYGYTF. CDR3 in DNA: TGTGCCAGCAGTTCAAAGGGGAACTATGGCTACACCTTC.

A word on this clonotype: A junction boundary mismatches the germline segment, possibly from a read error. The V gene is TRBV20-1, the J gene TRBJ2-5; the D gene is possibly TRBD1 (9 bases). The CDR3 has 17 amino acids. CDR1 DFQATT and CDR2 SNEGSKA come from the germline V gene (reference sequence). The CDR3 reads CCAEGPGGDRVQETQYF. CDR3 nucleotides: TGCTGTGCTGAAGGACCGGGGGGGGACAGGGTCCAAGAGACCCAGTACTTC.

Concerning this clonotype: The junction departs from the called germline gene at one end, perhaps through a read error. The rearrangement links TRBV4-1 to TRBJ1-1; D might be TRBD1 (5 bases). Germline V lookup: CDR1 MGHRA, CDR2 YSYEKL. The CDR3 is 15 amino acids. This chain's CDR3 is CARSQDRGGVTEAFF. Here the CDR3 DNA reads TGCGCCAGAAGCCAAGATCGGGGGGGTGTTACTGAAGCTTTCTTT.

Many counts were recorded for this clonotype. The chain carries TRBV10-2 and TRBJ1-1; 7 bases align to TRBD1. The length of the CDR3 is 13 residues. Germline CDR1 WSHSY, CDR2 SAAADI. V lost 6 bases to trimming and J lost 4 bases; unmatched junction nucleotides: 5. CDR3 DNA: TGCGCCAGCAGCGGGGACAGAACCACTGAAGCTTTCTTT. Translating it yields CASSGDRTTEAFF.

The sample holds many counts of this clonotype. The rearrangement uses TRBV6-1 and TRBJ2-1; 11 bases align to TRBD2. V dropped 6 bases and J dropped 13; count of bases not matched to a gene: 11. The germline V gene encodes CDR1 MNHNS and CDR2 SASEGT. The CDR3 runs 14 residues. CDR3 in DNA: TGTGCCAGCAGAGTACTAGCGGGAGATGGTGAACAGTTCTTC. Protein product: CASRVLAGDGEQFF.

About this clonotype: Just one base apart from a much larger clone, this may be a read error. The V call is TRBV9, the J call TRBJ2-1; possibly TRBD2 for D (5 bases). The CDR3 runs to 14 residues. Germline V gene sequence: CDR1 SGDLS, CDR2 YYNGEE. CDR3 region: CASSGRRVPNERFF. The CDR3 nucleotides read TGTGCCAGCAGCGGGCGGCGGGTCCCCAATGAGCGGTTCTTC. Filled out from reference TRBV9 and TRBJ2-1, the complete variable domain reads DSGVTQTPKHLITATGQRVTLRCSPRSGDLSVYWYQQSLDQGLQFLIQYYNGEERAKGNILERFSAQQFPDLHSELNLSSLELGDSALYFCASSGRRVPNERFFGPGTRLTVL.

This clonotype was recorded at least ten times. This chain joins TRBV5-5 and TRBJ2-1; 13 nucleotides align to TRBD2. This CDR3 comprises 14 residues. After removal of 7 bases from V and 10 bases from J, the junction contained 8 bases not matched to a gene. Germline values: CDR1 SGHKS, CDR2 YYEKEE (reference sequence). DNA of the CDR3: TGTGCCAGCGTCCCGGGACTAGCGGGAACAGAGCAGTTCTTC. The encoded protein is CASVPGLAGTEQFF.

This clonotype was seen repeatedly, ten times or more. The chain has TRBV4-1 and TRBJ2-1, with 9 bases fitting TRBD2. After removal of 2 bases from V and 9 bases from J, the junction contained 14 bases not matched to a gene. This CDR3 contains 17 residues. Germline values: CDR1 MGHRA, CDR2 YSYEKL. The CDR3 sequence is CASSQLALAGFPIEQFF. DNA of the CDR3: TGCGCCAGCAGCCAACTCGCGCTAGCGGGGTTTCCCATTGAGCAGTTCTTC.

The chain couples TRBV28 to TRBJ2-7; a weak D match, TRBD1 (5 bases). V was pared by 10 bases and J by 5 bases, with 12 bases between. CDR3 size: 11 residues. The germline CDR1 and CDR2 sequences are MDHEN and SYDVKM. The CDR3 loop is CATCQGNEQYF. DNA of the CDR3: TGTGCCACCTGTCAGGGTAACGAGCAGTACTTC.

This clonotype was counted many times. The genes are TRBV7-2 and TRBJ1-1; 10 positions agree with TRBD1. This CDR3 comprises 15 residues. V shed 3 bases, J shed 3 bases, and the junction held 4 bases outside the gene matches. Germline V gives CDR1 SGHTA, CDR2 FQGNSA. The CDR3 nucleotides are TGTGCCAGCAGCTTGATGACAGGGGGCTACACTGAAGCTTTCTTT. Protein product: CASSLMTGGYTEAFF.

This clonotype was seen at least ten times. This chain joins TRBV18 and TRBJ1-4; D not certain. Trimming took off 2 bases at V and 4 bases at J, with 8 bases between the two ends. CDR1 KGHSH and CDR2 LQKENI come from the germline V gene. The CDR3 loop spans 14 amino acids. CDR3 region: CASSPFRDNEKLFF. The CDR3, as DNA: TGTGCCAGCTCACCATTCCGTGATAATGAAAAACTGTTTTTT.

At least ten counts were recorded for this clonotype. The V and J genes are TRBV29-1 and TRBJ1-3; TRBD1 might be the D (6 bases). Trimming left V 7 bases short and J 2 bases short, with 15 bases between. The CDR3 has 14 amino acids. The germline V gene encodes CDR1 SQVTM and CDR2 ANQGSEA. In DNA, the CDR3 is TGCAGCGCCCAACAGGGCACAACTGGAAACACCATATATTTT. This encodes CSAQQGTTGNTIYF.

At least ten counts were recorded for this clonotype. This sequence joins TRBV20-1 and TRBJ2-1; the D gene is possibly TRBD2 (6 bases). This CDR3 contains 14 residues. V was pared by 5 bases and J by 2 bases, with 13 bases between. CDR1 DFQATT and CDR2 SNEGSKA come from the germline V gene (reference sequence). CDR3 DNA: TGCAGTGCTCCCCGGGAGAACACCTACAATGAGCAGTTCTTC. This translates into CSAPRENTYNEQFF.

This clonotype was counted many times. This chain uses TRBV6-5 with TRBJ1-1, with D uncertain. The V gene's germline CDR1 is MNHEY and CDR2 SVGAGI. The CDR3 is made up of 15 amino acids. V was shortened by 4 bases and J by 1 base, with 13 bases between the two germline ends. CDR3 coding DNA: TGTGCCAGCAGTTCCCCAGGATACGGGAACACTGAAGCTTTCTTT. This codes for CASSSPGYGNTEAFF.

This clonotype was recorded at least ten times. The chain couples TRBV27 to TRBJ2-7; the D is unclear. The V and J ends lost 5 bases and 1 base respectively, with 9 bases between them. The CDR3 is made up of 13 amino acids. Germline CDR1 reads MNHEY; CDR2 reads SMNVEV (reference sequence). CDR3: CASSQTNSYEQYF. CDR3 in DNA: TGTGCCAGCAGTCAGACAAATTCCTACGAGCAGTACTTC.

This clonotype occurred many times. The chain combines TRBV20-1 with TRBJ2-2; possible D gene TRBD2, 6 bases. The V end lost 2 bases, the J end lost 5 bases, and 15 bases lay between the germline ends. The length of the CDR3 is 15 residues. Germline V gives CDR1 DFQATT, CDR2 SNEGSKA (reference sequence). The CDR3 DNA sequence: TGCAGTGCTAGACGAGGGACTCCCGAAACCGGGGAGCTGTTTTTT. It encodes CSARRGTPETGELFF.

For this clonotype: This clone may be a read error of a much larger clone one base away. The J gene is TRBJ1-2, the V gene TRBV12-3 or TRBV12-4, with 9 bases that match TRBD1. The CDR3 is 12 residues long. Trimming removed 8 bases from V and 12 bases from J; junction bases left unmatched: 10. The CDR3 spells CASSDRGDGDTF. CDR3 nucleotides: TGTGCCAGCTCAGACAGGGGGGACGGCGACACCTTC.